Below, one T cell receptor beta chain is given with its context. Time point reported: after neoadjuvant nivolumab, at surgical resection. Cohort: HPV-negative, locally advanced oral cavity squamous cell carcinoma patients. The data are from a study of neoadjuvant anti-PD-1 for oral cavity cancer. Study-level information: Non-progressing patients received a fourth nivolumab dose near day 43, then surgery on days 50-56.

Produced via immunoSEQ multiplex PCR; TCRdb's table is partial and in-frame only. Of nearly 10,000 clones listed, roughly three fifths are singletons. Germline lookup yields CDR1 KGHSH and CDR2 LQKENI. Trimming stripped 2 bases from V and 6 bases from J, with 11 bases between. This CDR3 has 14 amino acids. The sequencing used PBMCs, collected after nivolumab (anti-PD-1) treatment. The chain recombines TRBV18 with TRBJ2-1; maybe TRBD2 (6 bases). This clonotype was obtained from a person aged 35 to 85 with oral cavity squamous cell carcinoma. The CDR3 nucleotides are TGTGCCAGCTCACCAGGGGGAGGAGGCAATGAGCAGTTCTTC. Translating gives CASSPGGGGNEQFF.